One and the same sample provided the 8 T cell receptor beta chains below, sequenced in a study of T cell repertoires and HLA-DP antigens. Using immunoSEQ multiplex PCR, the repertoire was profiled, and TCRdb retains in-frame clones only, with some absent. The sample consists of approximately 100,000 clones, 86% of them appearing once. The antigens of these receptors remain unknown. The sample consisted of CD4+ T cells from PBMCs. Every receptor here comes from a man between 45 and 60 years old in good health and CMV-seronegative.

This chain uses TRBV19 with TRBJ2-7; 8 positions agree with TRBD1. The V segment lost 6 bases and the J segment 7 bases; nucleotides outside the gene matches: 20. Germline assignment: CDR1 LNHDA and CDR2 SQIVND (reference sequence). The CDR3 sequence is 17 residues long. CDR3 coding DNA: TGTGCCAGTAGCCCGTCCCGGGACAGGTTCGGGTCGGGAGAGCAGTACTTC. Protein product: CASSPSRDRFGSGEQYF.

The J gene is TRBJ2-2, the V gene TRBV7-9; 7 positions match TRBD1. Germline CDR1 reads SEHNR; CDR2 reads FQNEAQ (reference sequence). V shed 4 bases and J 6 bases; nucleotides not matched to a gene: 8. This CDR3 comprises 15 residues. The CDR3 region has the DNA TGTGCCAGCAGCTCCCGGGACAGTAACCCCGGGGAGCTGTTTTTT. The encoded protein is CASSSRDSNPGELFF.

V is TRBV19 and J is TRBJ2-7; 7 nucleotides align to TRBD1. V shed 4 bases, J shed 7 bases, and the junction held 13 bases outside the gene matches. The CDR3 loop spans 15 amino acids. Germline V gives CDR1 LNHDA, CDR2 SQIVND (reference sequence). CDR3 DNA sequence: TGTGCCAGTAGTACTTCCGGGACAGCGCCTTGGGAGCAGTACTTC. Its translation: CASSTSGTAPWEQYF.

The V gene is TRBV18, the J gene TRBJ2-5; D is uncertain. Germline loops: CDR1 KGHSH, CDR2 LQKENI. Trimming shortened V by 3 bases and J by 3 bases, and 11 bases separated the two germline ends. The CDR3 is 14 residues long. CDR3 protein: CASSPRRLEETQYF. CDR3 sequence (DNA): TGTGCCAGCTCACCTCGACGGTTGGAAGAGACCCAGTACTTC.

The CDR3 DNA is TGTGCCAGCAGCACAAGCGGGAGGACCCACCAAGAGACCCAGTACTTC. Translating it yields CASSTSGRTHQETQYF. The rearrangement links TRBV7-2 to TRBJ2-5, with 9 nucleotides matching TRBD2. With V trimmed by 5 bases and J by 0 bases, 7 bases remained unmatched. The CDR3 runs 16 residues. Germline V gene lookup returns CDR1 SGHTA and CDR2 FQGNSA.

Details on this clone: Since a much larger clone is just one base distant, this may be a read error. V usage is TRBV7-6 and J usage is TRBJ2-5, with D unclear. The CDR3 is made up of 11 amino acids. Trimming stripped 3 bases from V and 1 base from J, with 0 bases between. CDR1 and CDR2 (germline): SGHVS, FNYEAQ. Here the CDR3 reads CASSFQETQYF. CDR3 DNA: TGTGCCAGCAGCTTCCAAGAGACCCAGTACTTC.

The chain recombines TRBV16 with TRBJ1-5, with no clear D. This CDR3 spans 17 amino acids. Trimming stripped 4 bases from V and 5 bases from J, with 21 bases between. Germline values: CDR1 KGHSY, CDR2 FQNENV. The CDR3 DNA reads as TGTGCCAGCAGCCCCGGCCGCCAAGGACCGAGGGATCAGCCCCAGCATTTT. It specifies CASSPGRQGPRDQPQHF. The whole variable domain, remainder taken from reference TRBV16 and TRBJ1-5, is GEEVAQTPKHLVRGEGQKAKLYCAPIKGHSYVFWYQQVLKNEFKFLISFQNENVFDETGMPKERFSAKCLPNSPCSLEIQATKLEDSAVYFCASSPGRQGPRDQPQHFGDGTRLSIL.

The chain is built from TRBV7-9 and TRBJ1-1, with D perhaps TRBD1 (5 bases). This CDR3 has 15 residues. The V gene's germline CDR1 is SEHNR and CDR2 FQNEAQ (reference sequence). The ends were cut back, 1 base at V and 0 bases at J, with 9 bases in the middle. In DNA form, the CDR3 reads TGTGCCAGCAGCTTAGGGGCAGGGATGAACACTGAAGCTTTCTTT. Translated: CASSLGAGMNTEAFF.